These 9 T cell receptor beta chains share one sample of origin, sequenced in a study of blood T cell repertoires in COVID-19 (dated by TCRdb to 2020 to 2021). The method was the immunoSEQ multiplex PCR assay. TCRdb re-hosts the immuneACCESS table, in-frame sequences only. Its copies lack some clones; in the studies checked, an unresolved V gene accounts for under half of them, and the cause for the rest is not known. Counted in this sample were under 300,000 clones; approximately 80% of them appeared once. The ten largest clones add up to about 1.5% of the sample. The sample comprised peripheral blood. The receptors originated from a woman aged 40 to 50 who had recovered from COVID-19.

The chain recombines TRBV5-1 with TRBJ2-7; 7 bases line up with TRBD1. Germline CDR1 and CDR2: SGHRS and YFSETQ. V shed 3 bases, J shed 8 bases, and the junction held 11 bases outside the gene matches. The CDR3 totals 14 residues. CDR3 sequence reads: CASSSGQTGGQQYF. CDR3 sequence (DNA): TGCGCCAGCAGCTCGGGACAGACAGGTGGTCAGCAGTACTTC.

J is TRBJ2-7 and V is TRBV5-1; D perhaps matches TRBD1 (6 bases). Trimming left V 3 bases short and J 3 bases short, with 19 bases between. CDR3 length: 16 amino acids. Germline CDR1 is SGHRS and CDR2 is YFSETQ. The CDR3 region has the DNA TGCGCCAGCAGCTCCAAACAGGGAGCAATCTTCTACGAGCAGTACTTC. Protein sequence: CASSSKQGAIFYEQYF.

The chain employs TRBV24-1 and TRBJ1-1, with a tentative D call TRBD1 (5 bases). With 7 bases removed from V and 7 bases from J, the gap between germline ends came to 12 bases. The germline V gene encodes CDR1 KGHDR and CDR2 SFDVKD. CDR3 length: 12 residues. The CDR3 DNA is TGTGCCACCAGCCGAGGGACTAGTGAAGCTTTCTTT. Its translation: CATSRGTSEAFF.

The chain carries TRBV4-3 and TRBJ2-2, with 8 bases identical to TRBD1. Looked up from germline, CDR1 is LGHNA and CDR2 is YSLEER. The trim removed 2 bases at V and 6 bases at J, leaving 17 bases unmatched. The CDR3 is 19 amino acids. CDR3 protein: CASSQPPLGTGRPSGELFF. The DNA for the CDR3 is TGCGCCAGCAGCCAACCCCCCCTAGGGACAGGTCGTCCCTCCGGGGAGCTGTTTTTT.

This chain connects TRBV11-2 to TRBJ1-2; D possibly corresponds to TRBD1 (6 bases). Germline lookup yields CDR1 SGHAT and CDR2 FQNNGV. Between the trimmed V and J ends, which lost 4 bases and 4 bases, there was a span of 13 bases. The CDR3 spans 14 residues. CDR3 sequence reads: CASSYAGGPYGYTF. The CDR3 nucleotides are TGTGCCAGCAGCTACGCCGGGGGGCCCTATGGCTACACCTTC.

The gene calls are TRBV6-6 and TRBJ2-2, with 10 positions matching TRBD1. The J segment lost 6 bases and the V segment lost 5 bases, leaving 18 bases of the junction unmatched. The CDR3 contains 19 residues. Germline loops: CDR1 MNHNY, CDR2 SVGAGI (reference sequence). The CDR3 DNA follows: TGTGCCAGCAGTCGTAATAGGCACTGGGACAGGGGTTTTGCCGGGGAGCTGTTTTTT. Translating it yields CASSRNRHWDRGFAGELFF.

The V and J genes are TRBV27 and TRBJ2-7, with TRBD1 as a possible D gene (6 bases). CDR1 and CDR2 (germline): MNHEY, SMNVEV (reference sequence). The V gene lost 11 bases and the J gene lost 6 bases, with 17 bases spanning the gap. This CDR3 has 12 residues. The CDR3 DNA follows: TGTGCCGTGGGCAGGGGATTCAGCGAGCAGTACTTC. Its protein is CAVGRGFSEQYF.

This sequence joins TRBV4-3 and TRBJ1-3, with D possibly being TRBD1 (5 bases). Per germline, CDR1 LGHNA and CDR2 YSLEER. V shed 0 bases and J shed 4 bases, with 10 bases lying between them. This CDR3 region has 15 residues. The CDR3 nucleotides read TGCGCCAGCAGCCAAGAGTTCAGGGTCGGAAACACCATATATTTT. It translates to CASSQEFRVGNTIYF.

The CDR3 reads CATPNQGAINSYGYTF. DNA for the CDR3: TGTGCCACCCCGAACCAGGGGGCTATTAACTCCTATGGCTACACCTTC. This chain joins TRBV28 and TRBJ1-2; 8 positions match TRBD1. Per the germline V gene, CDR1 is MDHEN and CDR2 is SYDVKM. With 10 bases clipped from V and 4 bases from J, the junction kept 17 bases outside the gene matches. There are 16 residues in the CDR3.